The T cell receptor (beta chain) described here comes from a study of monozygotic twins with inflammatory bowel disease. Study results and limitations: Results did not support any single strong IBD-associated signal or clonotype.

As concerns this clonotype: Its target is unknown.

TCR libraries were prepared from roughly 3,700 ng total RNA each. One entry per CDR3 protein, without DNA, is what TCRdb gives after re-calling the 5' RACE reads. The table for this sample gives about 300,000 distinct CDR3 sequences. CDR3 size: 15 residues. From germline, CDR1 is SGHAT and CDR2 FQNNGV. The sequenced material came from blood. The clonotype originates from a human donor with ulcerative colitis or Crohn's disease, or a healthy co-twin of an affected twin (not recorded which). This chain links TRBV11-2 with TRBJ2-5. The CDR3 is CASSFQSAFGETQYF.